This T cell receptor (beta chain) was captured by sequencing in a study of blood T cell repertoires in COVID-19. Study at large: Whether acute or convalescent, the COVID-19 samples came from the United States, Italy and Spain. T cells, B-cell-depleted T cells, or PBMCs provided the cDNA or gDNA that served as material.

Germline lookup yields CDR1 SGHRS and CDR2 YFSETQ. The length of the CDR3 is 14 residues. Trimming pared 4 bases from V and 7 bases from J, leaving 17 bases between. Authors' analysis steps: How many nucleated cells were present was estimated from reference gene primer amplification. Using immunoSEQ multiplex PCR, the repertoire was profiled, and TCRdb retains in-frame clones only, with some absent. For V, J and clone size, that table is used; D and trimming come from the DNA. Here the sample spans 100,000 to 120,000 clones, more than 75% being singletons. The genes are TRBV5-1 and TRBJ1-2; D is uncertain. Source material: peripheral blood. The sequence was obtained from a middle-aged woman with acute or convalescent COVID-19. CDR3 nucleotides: TGCGCCAGCAGCCCGGAAGGATCTAGACCTGGCTACACCTTC. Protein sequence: CASSPEGSRPGYTF.